Listed below are T cell receptor beta chains from one sample, sequenced in a study of T cells expressing NK-cell markers. With the 5' RACE reads reprocessed, TCRdb shows one record per CDR3 protein and no DNA. In total, the table holds 350,000 to 400,000 distinct CDR3 sequences. The sample comprised blood T cells: a sorted CD56 or NKG2C T cell subset, CD4+ or CD8+ T cells, or bulk PBMC T cells (not recorded which). All receptors come from a woman in her fifties or sixties in good health. CDR3s include the opening cysteine and the closing phenylalanine or tryptophan.

16	TRBJ2-1	TRBV11-1	CASSARQGMNPNEQFF
14	TRBJ2-6	TRBV5-1	CASSLGGSPNVLTF
15	TRBJ1-5	TRBV12-3/TRBV12-4	CASSTTGPGNQPQHF
16	TRBJ1-1	TRBV6-2/TRBV6-3	CASSFRRQGPYTEAFF
13	TRBJ1-2	TRBV29-1	CSVGAGGVDGYTF
19	TRBJ2-7	TRBV30	CAWRSGGAGGLNDIYEQYF
16	TRBJ2-3	TRBV5-6	CASSPIAGGKGDTQYF
14	TRBJ1-2	TRBV5-1	CASSLPGQGEGYTF
16	TRBJ2-7	TRBV27	CASSSLAGGTRYEQYF
14	TRBJ2-7	TRBV12-3/TRBV12-4	CASLGGARIYEQYF
13	TRBJ2-1	TRBV9	CASSAEGLNEQFF